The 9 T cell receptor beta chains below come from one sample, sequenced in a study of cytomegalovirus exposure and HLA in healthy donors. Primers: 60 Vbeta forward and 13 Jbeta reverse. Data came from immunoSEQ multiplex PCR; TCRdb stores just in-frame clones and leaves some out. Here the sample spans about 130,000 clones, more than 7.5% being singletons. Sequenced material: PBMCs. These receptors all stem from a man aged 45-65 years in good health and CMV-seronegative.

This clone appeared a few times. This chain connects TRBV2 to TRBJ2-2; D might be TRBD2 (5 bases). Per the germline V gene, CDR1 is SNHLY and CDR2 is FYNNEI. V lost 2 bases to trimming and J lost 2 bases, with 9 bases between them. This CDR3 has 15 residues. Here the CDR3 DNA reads TGTGCCAGCAGTGAAAGAGGGATTAACACCGGGGAGCTGTTTTTT. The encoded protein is CASSERGINTGELFF.

The CDR3 reads CASSSDRDEQYF. CDR3 DNA sequence: TGTGCCAGCAGCTCAGACAGGGACGAGCAGTACTTC. The V and J genes are TRBV11-2 and TRBJ2-7; 7 bases line up with TRBD1. V was clipped by 4 bases and J by 5 bases; unmatched bases: 2. Germline CDR1 and CDR2: SGHAT and FQNNGV. This CDR3 has 12 amino acids.

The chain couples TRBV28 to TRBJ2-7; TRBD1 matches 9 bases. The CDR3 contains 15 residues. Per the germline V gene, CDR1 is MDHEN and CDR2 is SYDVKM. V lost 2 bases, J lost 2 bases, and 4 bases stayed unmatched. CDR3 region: CASSLPGQGPYEQYF. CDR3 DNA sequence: TGTGCCAGCAGTTTACCGGGACAGGGCCCCTACGAGCAGTACTTC.

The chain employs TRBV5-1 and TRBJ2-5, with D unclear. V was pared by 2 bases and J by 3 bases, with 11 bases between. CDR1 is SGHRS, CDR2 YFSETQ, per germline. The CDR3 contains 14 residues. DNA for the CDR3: TGCGCCAGCAGCTTAATTCCGTCGGAAGAGACCCAGTACTTC. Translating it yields CASSLIPSEETQYF.

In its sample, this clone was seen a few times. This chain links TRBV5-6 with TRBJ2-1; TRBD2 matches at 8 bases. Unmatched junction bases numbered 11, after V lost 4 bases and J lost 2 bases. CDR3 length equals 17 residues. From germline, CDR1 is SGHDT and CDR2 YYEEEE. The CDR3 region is CASSPALRGGAYNEQFF. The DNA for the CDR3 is TGTGCCAGCAGCCCTGCGCTTCGGGGGGGAGCCTACAATGAGCAGTTCTTC.

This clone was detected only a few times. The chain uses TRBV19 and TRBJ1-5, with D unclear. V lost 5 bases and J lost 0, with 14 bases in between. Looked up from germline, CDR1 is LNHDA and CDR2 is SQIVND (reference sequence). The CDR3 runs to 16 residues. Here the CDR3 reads CASSWATWNSNQPQHF. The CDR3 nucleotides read TGTGCCAGTAGTTGGGCAACATGGAATAGCAATCAGCCCCAGCATTTT.

The DNA for the CDR3 is TGTGCCAGCGCGAGATTAGACACCGGGGAGCTGTTTTTT. This codes for CASARLDTGELFF. The chain uses TRBV28 and TRBJ2-2; unclear D gene. The CDR3 has 13 residues. The V end lost 8 bases, the J end lost 3 bases, and 10 bases lay between the germline ends. The germline V gene has CDR1 MDHEN and CDR2 SYDVKM.

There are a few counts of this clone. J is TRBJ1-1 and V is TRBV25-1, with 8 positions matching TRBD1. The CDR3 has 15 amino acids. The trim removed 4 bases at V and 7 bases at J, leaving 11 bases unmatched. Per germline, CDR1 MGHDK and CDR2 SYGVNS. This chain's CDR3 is CASSANSGGYSEAFF. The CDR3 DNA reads TGTGCCAGCAGTGCCAACTCAGGGGGCTATAGTGAAGCTTTCTTT.

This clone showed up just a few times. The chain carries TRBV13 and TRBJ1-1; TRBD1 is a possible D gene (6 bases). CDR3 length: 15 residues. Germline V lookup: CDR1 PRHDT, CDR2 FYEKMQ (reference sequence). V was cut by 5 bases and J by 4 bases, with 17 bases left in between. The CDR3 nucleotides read TGTGCCAGCAGCCCGGTACGGGGGGCAGGCACTGAAGCTTTCTTT. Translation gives CASSPVRGAGTEAFF.